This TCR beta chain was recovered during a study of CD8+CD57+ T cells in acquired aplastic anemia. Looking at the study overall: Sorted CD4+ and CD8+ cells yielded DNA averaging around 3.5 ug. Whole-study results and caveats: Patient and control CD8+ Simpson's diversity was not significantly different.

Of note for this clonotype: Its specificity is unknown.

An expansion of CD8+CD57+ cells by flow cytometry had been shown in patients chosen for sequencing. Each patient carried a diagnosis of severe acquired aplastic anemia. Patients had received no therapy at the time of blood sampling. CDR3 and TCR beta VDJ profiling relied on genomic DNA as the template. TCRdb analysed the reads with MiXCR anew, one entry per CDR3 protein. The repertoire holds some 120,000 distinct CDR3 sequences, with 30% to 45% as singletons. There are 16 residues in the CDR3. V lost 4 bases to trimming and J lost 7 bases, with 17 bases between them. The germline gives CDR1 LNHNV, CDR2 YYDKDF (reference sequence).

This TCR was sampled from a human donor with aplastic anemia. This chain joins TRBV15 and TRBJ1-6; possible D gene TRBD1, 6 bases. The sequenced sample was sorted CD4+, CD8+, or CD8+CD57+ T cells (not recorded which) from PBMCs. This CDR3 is CATSTDRNMKNSPLHF. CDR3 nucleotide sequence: TGTGCCACCAGCACAGACAGGAACATGAAAAATTCACCCCTCCACTTT.